This TCR beta chain was observed in a study of blood T cell repertoires in COVID-19. Study-wide background: Acute-phase and convalescent COVID-19 samples originated in the United States, Italy and Spain.

How the authors handled the data: Amplification from reference gene primers served as the basis for estimated nucleated cell counts. The method was immunoSEQ multiplex PCR; TCRdb's version includes in-frame clones alone and lacks a portion of them. The V and J calls and clone size are taken from that table; D and trimming were inferred from the DNA. The sample carries 200,000 to 300,000 clones, approximately 86% recorded once. CDR1 and CDR2 from the germline V gene are MDHEN and SYDVKM. The CDR3 spans 11 residues. V dropped 3 bases and J dropped 8 bases, with 4 bases sitting between them. Concerning this clone: Other DNA sequences within the sample encode an identical CDR3.

This TCR was recovered from a woman aged 60 to 75 with COVID-19, enrolled during active disease. The V gene is TRBV28, the J gene TRBJ1-4, with D hard to call. Sequences were obtained from peripheral blood. The CDR3 coding sequence is TGTGCCAGCAGTTTCAGGGAAAAACTGTTTTTT. Translated, it gives CASSFREKLFF.